A selection of T cell receptor beta chains follows, all from one sample in a study of T cell responses to AZD1222 COVID-19 vaccine. The protocol was immunoSEQ multiplex PCR, while the TCRdb copy is restricted to in-frame clones and leaves out a portion. The sample includes about 150,000 clones, around nine tenths seen only once; the top ten take 5%. This specimen was peripheral blood, taken on day 0 of AZD1222 vaccination. These receptors were obtained from an adult in good health. Each CDR3 is given with its conserved first and last residue. Clone size, where shown, is once, few, many, or a class for clones that have expanded.

- | TRBV28 | CASSSNRGLTYEQYF
once | TRBV2 | CASTPGGLAVYFQFF
once | TRBV7-9 | CASSLGASYEQYF
- | TRBV30 | CALLSRDSGWGQYF
- | TRBV2 | CASSPTGIQQGTQYF
- | TRBV19 | CASTPGQAYEQYF
- | TRBV19 | CASLSDQAGQSVFF
- | TRBV19 | CASSISQGSPYEQYF
- | TRBV5-8 | CASSFSGGEKLFF
- | TRBV7-2 | CASSFQGDQPQHF
- | TRBV28 | CASGSTDDLGGKLFF
- | TRBV18 | CASSQVGGRADTQYF
- | TRBV28 | CASRGTSGSGDEQFF
- | TRBV6-2/TRBV6-3 | CASSVRDRFGAYNEQFF
- | TRBV28 | CASSLGRAEYNEQFF
- | TRBV19 | CASRSLALSSYNEQFF
- | TRBV7-3 | CASSSPGTSGSREQFF
- | TRBV12-3/TRBV12-4 | CASSFGIGGTQYF
- | TRBV29-1 | CSGSGSPLLQETQYF
- | TRBV6-2/TRBV6-3 | CASSPRGQTYEQYF
- | TRBV28 | CASSLLGSNQPQHF
- | TRBV19 | CASSSGLSSYNSPLHF
- | TRBV28 | CASFRGTNYGYTF
- | TRBV12-3/TRBV12-4 | CASKPGTYNEQFF
- | TRBV3-1/TRBV3-2 | CASSQGRETGYTF
few | TRBV7-3 | CASSFQGLARNEQFF
- | TRBV5-6 | CASSLVSGQGVWFF
- | TRBV5-6 | CASSWATPTGELFF
- | TRBV19 | CASRNPGTGGDYGYTF
once | TRBV29-1 | CSARPNKGTPFQETQYF
- | TRBV5-8 | CASSWGRGALNEKLFF